The next 29 T cell receptor beta chains were all read from a single sample in a study of blood T cell repertoires in COVID-19. Produced via immunoSEQ multiplex PCR; TCRdb's table is partial and in-frame only. This table has about 73,000 clones, 85% to 90% appearing once. Sequenced input: peripheral blood. The receptor source for this set is a man older than 75 with acute or convalescent COVID-19.

CDR3 protein: CASSLISPLYNEQFF. The CDR3 nucleotides are TGTGCCAGCAGCTTGATTAGCCCCCTCTACAATGAGCAGTTCTTC. The chain recombines TRBV5-6 with TRBJ2-1, with D unresolved. This CDR3 contains 15 residues. V was pared by 1 base and J by 3 bases, with 11 bases between. CDR1 is SGHDT, CDR2 YYEEEE, per germline.

The chain links TRBV21-1 to TRBJ2-4; the listed D gene, TRBD2, was not tested against the DNA. TRBV21-1 is annotated as a pseudogene. The CDR3 is 18 amino acids. CDR3 nucleotides: TGTGCCAGCATCCCCGAGGGTAGCGGAACATTAGCCAAAAACATTCAGTACTTC. Its translation: CASIPEGSGTLAKNIQYF.

The chain employs TRBV5-1 and TRBJ1-1; D may be TRBD1 (5 bases). CDR3 length equals 13 residues. The germline gives CDR1 SGHRS, CDR2 YFSETQ. V was cut by 2 bases and J by 7 bases, with 12 bases left in between. The CDR3 sequence is CASSFSREGEAFF. The CDR3 DNA follows: TGCGCCAGCAGCTTTAGCAGGGAGGGTGAAGCTTTCTTT.

The chain is built from TRBV9 and TRBJ2-3, with 9 bases that match TRBD2. V dropped 0 bases and J dropped 2; count of bases not matched to a gene: 7. CDR1 is SGDLS, CDR2 YYNGEE, per germline. There are 17 residues in the CDR3. The CDR3 bases are TGTGCCAGCAGCGTAGGGGGCCTAGCGGGGCCCACAGATACGCAGTATTTT. It encodes CASSVGGLAGPTDTQYF.

This clone was observed a few times. V usage is TRBV27 and J usage is TRBJ2-5; 10 nucleotides align to TRBD2. CDR1 MNHEY and CDR2 SMNVEV come from the germline V gene (reference sequence). CDR3 length: 19 amino acids. With V trimmed by 5 bases and J by 7 bases, 22 bases remained unmatched. CDR3 region: CASSQESPWVAGGPGTQYF. The CDR3 nucleotides are TGTGCCAGCAGTCAAGAATCCCCTTGGGTAGCGGGGGGCCCGGGGACCCAGTACTTC.

The CDR3 DNA reads TGTGCCAGCAGCTTGGCCGACAGGAGCACCGGGGAGCTGTTTTTT. Translation gives CASSLADRSTGELFF. V gene TRBV5-5 combines with J gene TRBJ2-2, with D possibly TRBD1 on 6 matching bases. Trimming took off 0 bases at V and 4 bases at J, with 10 bases between the two ends. Looked up from germline, CDR1 is SGHKS and CDR2 is YYEKEE (reference sequence). This CDR3 contains 15 residues.

The rearrangement links TRBV6-2 or TRBV6-3 to TRBJ2-1; D is unresolved. The CDR3 is 12 amino acids. Trimming cost V 5 bases and J 4 bases, with 6 bases left between them. CDR1 and CDR2 (germline): MNHEY, SVGEGT. Here the CDR3 DNA reads TGTGCCAGCAGTAATTCGTACAATGAGCAGTTCTTC. Amino acids: CASSNSYNEQFF.

In this sample, this clone turned up once. The CDR3 sequence: CAWGGDSGRADTGELFF. CDR3 DNA: TGTGCCTGGGGAGGAGATAGCGGGAGGGCGGACACCGGGGAGCTGTTTTTT. This chain joins TRBV30 and TRBJ2-2, with 11 bases identical to TRBD2. The CDR3 totals 17 residues. Germline V gives CDR1 GTSNPN, CDR2 SVGIG (reference sequence). The V and J ends lost 5 bases and 3 bases, in that order; junction bases with no gene match: 11.

V and J are TRBV11-1 and TRBJ1-6; D might be TRBD1 (5 bases). The V gene lost 5 bases and the J gene lost 4 bases, with 12 bases spanning the gap. The CDR3 extends over 15 amino acids. Germline CDR1 reads SGHAT; CDR2 reads FQDESV (reference sequence). CDR3 loop: CASSPAGRYNSPLHF. The CDR3 DNA reads as TGTGCCAGCAGCCCCGCGGGACGATATAATTCACCCCTCCACTTT.

The J gene is TRBJ2-3, the V gene TRBV10-3; 12 bases line up with TRBD1. The CDR3 runs 14 residues. Per the germline V gene, CDR1 is ENHRY and CDR2 is SYGVKD. V was pared by 10 bases and J by 3 bases, with 5 bases of the junction left unmatched. The CDR3 DNA sequence: TGTGCCACCTGGGACAGGGGGCGGACAGATACGCAGTATTTT. This gives the protein CATWDRGRTDTQYF.

This chain connects TRBV10-2 to TRBJ2-1; 10 bases match TRBD2. CDR1 and CDR2 (germline): WSHSY, SAAADI. The CDR3 spans 17 residues. The V segment lost 3 bases and the J segment 6 bases; nucleotides outside the gene matches: 11. The CDR3 DNA is TGCGCCAGCAGTGACTCATTATGGGCTAGCGGGGGCAATGAGCAGTTCTTC. Translation gives CASSDSLWASGGNEQFF.

V gene TRBV7-6 combines with J gene TRBJ2-1; 10 positions match TRBD2. The CDR3 is made up of 15 amino acids. CDR1 is SGHVS and CDR2 is FNYEAQ in the germline V gene. Germline trimming cut 2 bases from V and 7 bases from J; bases unmatched to any gene: 5. CDR3 amino acids: CASSLLAGVFNEQFF. Written as DNA, the CDR3 is TGTGCCAGCAGCTTACTAGCGGGAGTCTTTAATGAGCAGTTCTTC.

The chain employs TRBV3-1 (or the pseudogene TRBV3-2) and TRBJ1-4, with 7 bases lining up with TRBD1. Germline trimming cut 5 bases from V and 5 bases from J; bases unmatched to any gene: 2. The CDR3 runs to 13 residues. Germline CDR1 LGHDT, CDR2 YNNKEL (reference sequence). The CDR3 here is CASSLQGNEKLFF. CDR3 DNA sequence: TGTGCCAGCAGCTTACAGGGGAATGAAAAACTGTTTTTT.

This clone has a handful of counts. The chain links TRBV7-2 to TRBJ1-2, with 8 bases fitting TRBD1. The CDR3 is made up of 15 amino acids. The ends lost 1 base at V and 2 bases at J; junction bases unmatched: 3. Per germline, CDR1 SGHTA and CDR2 FQGNSA. The CDR3 bases are TGTGCCAGCAGCTTAGAATACAGGGGGAACTATGGCTACACCTTC. Amino acid sequence: CASSLEYRGNYGYTF.

This clone was observed a single time. The V and J genes are TRBV30 and TRBJ2-3, with D possibly matching TRBD2 (6 bases). Germline V lookup: CDR1 GTSNPN, CDR2 SVGIG (reference sequence). V was shortened by 0 bases and J by 0 bases, with 10 bases between the two germline ends. The CDR3 length is 15 residues. The CDR3 nucleotides read TGTGCCTGGAGTGTGGGGGGATCCAGCACAGATACGCAGTATTTT. It codes for CAWSVGGSSTDTQYF.

This clone was seen just once. The V gene is TRBV3-1 (or the pseudogene TRBV3-2), the J gene TRBJ2-7, with D possibly matching TRBD2 (5 bases). This CDR3 region has 12 residues. CDR1 is LGHDT and CDR2 is YNNKEL in the germline V gene (reference sequence). V was trimmed by 1 base and J by 8 bases, leaving 9 bases between them. This CDR3 is CASSQVTGKQYF. The CDR3 DNA sequence: TGTGCCAGCAGCCAAGTAACGGGGAAGCAGTACTTC.

The chain combines TRBV30 with TRBJ1-1; possibly TRBD1 for D (6 bases). The CDR3 is made up of 13 amino acids. V shed 3 bases and J shed 3 bases, with 11 bases lying between them. Germline V lookup: CDR1 GTSNPN, CDR2 SVGIG (reference sequence). Here the CDR3 reads CAWSPTGYTEAFF. The CDR3 bases are TGTGCCTGGAGCCCTACAGGGTACACTGAAGCTTTCTTT.

The rearrangement joins TRBV3-1 (or the pseudogene TRBV3-2) to TRBJ2-1; no definite D call. CDR3 length: 12 residues. V dropped 3 bases and J dropped 4 bases, with 4 bases sitting between them. Per germline, CDR1 LGHDT and CDR2 YNNKEL (reference sequence). The CDR3 region is CASSQRYNEQFF. The CDR3 nucleotides read TGTGCCAGCAGCCAGCGGTACAATGAGCAGTTCTTC.

The chain carries TRBV18 and TRBJ2-2, with TRBD1 matching over 8 bases. The CDR3 is 18 amino acids. V was clipped by 2 bases and J by 0 bases; unmatched bases: 8. Germline CDR1 and CDR2: KGHSH and LQKENI. The CDR3 here is CASSPSLGTGANTGELFF. In DNA form, the CDR3 reads TGTGCCAGCTCACCATCACTTGGGACAGGCGCGAACACCGGGGAGCTGTTTTTT. Full variable domain (missing parts from reference TRBV18 and TRBJ2-2): NAGVMQNPRHLVRRRGQEARLRCSPMKGHSHVYWYRQLPEEGLKFMVYLQKENIIDESGMPKERFSAEFPKEGPSILRIQQVVRGDSAAYFCASSPSLGTGANTGELFFGEGSRLTVL.

The chain couples TRBV7-2 to TRBJ2-7; 14 nucleotides agree with TRBD2. Germline trimming cut 6 bases from V and 3 bases from J; bases unmatched to any gene: 4. The CDR3 is made up of 15 amino acids. Germline V gene lookup returns CDR1 SGHTA and CDR2 FQGNSA. The CDR3 reads CASRRTSGGHYEQYF. CDR3 bases: TGTGCCAGCAGGCGGACTAGCGGGGGGCACTACGAGCAGTACTTC.

J is TRBJ2-1 and V is TRBV5-4, with D maybe TRBD2 (5 bases). The CDR3 length is 16 residues. Deletions cut 0 bases from V and 4 bases from J, with 14 bases between. Germline CDR1 reads SGHNT; CDR2 reads YYREEE (reference sequence). CDR3 DNA: TGTGCCAGCAGCTTGGGTAATCGGGGAATATACAATGAGCAGTTCTTC. Amino acids: CASSLGNRGIYNEQFF.

The J gene is TRBJ2-7, the V gene TRBV6-1, with D possibly being TRBD2 (6 bases). The CDR3 covers 15 residues. Germline CDR1 and CDR2: MNHNS and SASEGT. Trimming took off 6 bases at V and 2 bases at J, with 17 bases between the two ends. CDR3 in amino acids: CASRDGGESAYEQYF. CDR3 sequence (DNA): TGTGCCAGCAGGGACGGAGGGGAGAGTGCCTACGAGCAGTACTTC.

This rearrangement joins TRBV10-3 to TRBJ2-7; D ambiguous. This CDR3 has 12 residues. The germline V gene has CDR1 ENHRY and CDR2 SYGVKD. V was shortened by 3 bases and J by 2 bases, with 5 bases between the two germline ends. As DNA, the CDR3 is TGTGCCATCAGTGAATATACCTACGAGCAGTACTTC. Amino acid sequence: CAISEYTYEQYF.

This chain joins TRBV6-5 and TRBJ2-1, with 13 bases aligning to TRBD2. Germline assignment: CDR1 MNHEY and CDR2 SVGAGI. V lost 4 bases, J lost 6 bases, and 3 bases stayed unmatched. There are 15 residues in the CDR3. CDR3 sequence reads: CASSSGTSGVNEQFF. The CDR3 DNA sequence: TGTGCCAGCAGTTCCGGGACTAGCGGGGTCAATGAGCAGTTCTTC.

CDR3: CASSPSSYNEQFF. DNA for the CDR3: TGCGCCAGCAGCCCGAGCTCCTACAATGAGCAGTTCTTC. The rearrangement links TRBV5-1 to TRBJ2-1; D is unclear. The V and J ends lost 4 bases and 0 bases respectively, with 5 bases between them. CDR3 length equals 13 residues. The germline V gene encodes CDR1 SGHRS and CDR2 YFSETQ. The complete variable domain, with remaining parts taken from reference TRBV5-1 and TRBJ2-1, reads KAGVTQTPRYLIKTRGQQVTLSCSPISGHRSVSWYQQTPGQGLQFLFEYFSETQRNKGNFPGRFSGRQFSNSRSEMNVSTLELGDSALYLCASSPSSYNEQFFGPGTRLTVL.

The rearrangement joins TRBV2 to TRBJ1-5; D not resolved. Germline CDR1 reads SNHLY; CDR2 reads FYNNEI. V dropped 7 bases and J dropped 7 bases, with 14 bases sitting between them. CDR3 length: 13 amino acids. In nucleotides, the CDR3 is TGTGCCAGCAAAGCGATGGTTGGGCAGCCCCAGCATTTT. Residues: CASKAMVGQPQHF.

The V gene is TRBV2, the J gene TRBJ2-7; D remains unclear. Deletions cut 6 bases from V and 3 bases from J, with 12 bases between. The CDR3 contains 13 residues. Germline CDR1 reads SNHLY; CDR2 reads FYNNEI. The CDR3 DNA follows: TGTGCCAGCAGCCTGGTCACAATCTACGAGCAGTACTTC. Its protein product is CASSLVTIYEQYF. Filled out from reference TRBV2 and TRBJ2-7, the complete variable domain reads EPEVTQTPSHQVTQMGQEVILRCVPISNHLYFYWYRQILGQKVEFLVSFYNNEISEKSEIFDDQFSVERPDGSNFTLKIRSTKLEDSAMYFCASSLVTIYEQYFGPGTRLTVT.

This clone was found once. The chain recombines TRBV4-2 with TRBJ2-1, with 9 positions matching TRBD2. Germline V gene data show CDR1 as LGHNA and CDR2 as YNFKEQ. The CDR3 sequence is 17 residues long. The trim removed 0 bases at V and 0 bases at J, leaving 3 bases unmatched. The CDR3 bases are TGTGCCAGCAGCCAAGATGCGGGGGGGAGCTCCTACAATGAGCAGTTCTTC. It encodes CASSQDAGGSSYNEQFF.

This clone turned up a few times. The chain employs TRBV6-5 and TRBJ2-7; 12 bases are a match to TRBD2. CDR1 and CDR2 (germline): MNHEY, SVGAGI. With 4 bases clipped from V and 4 bases from J, the junction kept 5 bases outside the gene matches. The CDR3 is 15 residues long. The CDR3: CASSSTTSGGYEQYF. CDR3 DNA: TGTGCCAGCAGTTCAACGACTAGCGGGGGATACGAGCAGTACTTC.